These 23 T cell receptor beta chains were all obtained from the same sample, sequenced in a study of response to subunit inactivated influenza vaccine. TCRdb called the RT-PCR reads again in MiXCR, with one record for every CDR3 protein. Counted here are about 570,000 distinct CDR3 sequences, around 11% occurring once; the ten biggest clones make up 9.5% to 11%. These data were also reused for a study on T cells expressing NK-cell markers. That work states: 5'RACE template switching built TCR beta cDNA with unique molecular identifiers.

The sequencing used PBMCs from blood, collected on the day of vaccination. All receptors come from a man aged 45-65 years who received an inactivated influenza vaccine.

This clonotype was observed many times. J is TRBJ1-6 and V is TRBV7-9, with unresolved D. V was cut by 1 base and J by 7 bases, with 11 bases left in between. This CDR3 comprises 15 residues. Per germline, CDR1 SEHNR and CDR2 FQNEAQ (reference sequence). The CDR3: CASSLGSNGNSPLHF. The CDR3 nucleotides are TGTGCCAGCAGCTTAGGGAGTAATGGGAATTCACCCCTCCACTTT.

This clonotype showed up many times. The chain recombines TRBV12-3 or TRBV12-4 with TRBJ1-2; 8 bases align to TRBD1. The CDR3 is 14 residues long. The trim removed 6 bases at V and 6 bases at J, leaving 9 bases unmatched. CDR3 in amino acids: CASRLTGALDGYTF. DNA of the CDR3: TGTGCCAGCAGATTGACAGGGGCCTTGGATGGCTACACCTTC.

The table lists this clonotype with many counts. This chain links TRBV12-3 or TRBV12-4 with TRBJ2-1; D remains ambiguous. This CDR3 contains 15 residues. Trimming removed 1 base from V and 6 bases from J, with 13 bases in between. For the CDR3, the DNA is TGTGCCAGCAGTTTAGGGGGTGGGTTTATCAATGAGCAGTTCTTC. It translates to CASSLGGGFINEQFF.

This clonotype was seen only a few times. The CDR3 nucleotides read TGTGCCAGCAGCTTAGGTAGCGGGAGGGGGAGAAATGAGCAGTTCTTC. Translation gives CASSLGSGRGRNEQFF. The V gene is TRBV7-9, the J gene TRBJ2-1; 11 bases line up with TRBD2. Per the germline V gene, CDR1 is SEHNR and CDR2 is FQNEAQ (reference sequence). This CDR3 has 16 residues. After removal of 1 base from V and 7 bases from J, the junction contained 6 bases not matched to a gene.

V and J are TRBV9 and TRBJ1-4; 7 positions match TRBD1. The V gene end was trimmed by 2 bases and the J gene end by 4 bases; junction bases not matched to a gene: 5. CDR1 and CDR2 (germline): SGDLS, YYNGEE. The CDR3 is 15 amino acids. CDR3 DNA: TGTGCCAGCAGCGTCACAGGGGCTGTTAATGAAAAACTGTTTTTT. The encoded protein is CASSVTGAVNEKLFF.

The chain joins TRBV11-1 to TRBJ2-5; 9 bases map to TRBD1. Germline CDR1 is SGHAT and CDR2 is FQDESV (reference sequence). V was clipped by 5 bases and J by 0 bases; unmatched bases: 19. The CDR3 is made up of 20 amino acids. CDR3 residues: CASSKQGAGLQYRYQETQYF. Here the CDR3 DNA reads TGTGCCAGCAGCAAACAGGGGGCCGGTCTCCAATACCGGTACCAAGAGACCCAGTACTTC.

The chain employs TRBV27 and TRBJ2-4; tentative D call: TRBD1 (5 bases). Trimming stripped 6 bases from V and 4 bases from J, with 16 bases between. The germline V gene has CDR1 MNHEY and CDR2 SMNVEV (reference sequence). The CDR3 is 15 residues long. The CDR3 here is CASSPTTVAKNIQYF. The DNA for the CDR3 is TGTGCCAGCAGCCCCACGACAGTGGCAAAAAACATTCAGTACTTC.

This clonotype was counted only a few times. This chain uses TRBV7-3 with TRBJ2-3; the D gene is possibly TRBD2 (5 bases). V was shortened by 5 bases and J by 4 bases, with 16 bases between the two germline ends. Germline CDR1 SGHTA, CDR2 FQGTGA. There are 15 residues in the CDR3. CDR3: CASSPNNGRADTQYF. The CDR3 DNA is TGTGCCAGCAGCCCCAATAATGGGCGGGCAGATACGCAGTATTTT.

V is TRBV7-2 and J is TRBJ1-2, with a weak D call TRBD1 (6 bases). The ends were cut back, 3 bases at V and 6 bases at J, with 11 bases in the middle. Germline CDR1 and CDR2: SGHTA and FQGNSA. The CDR3 length is 13 residues. For the CDR3, the DNA is TGTGCCAGCAGCTTTTCCGGGACAAATGGCTACACCTTC. It encodes CASSFSGTNGYTF.

There are a few counts of this clonotype. The V and J genes are TRBV20-1 and TRBJ2-1; the match to TRBD2 covers 7 bases. V lost 5 bases to trimming and J lost 7 bases; unmatched junction nucleotides: 11. The CDR3 runs to 14 residues. CDR1 is DFQATT and CDR2 is SNEGSKA in the germline V gene (reference sequence). The CDR3 reads CSAFVSGLRNEQFF. The DNA for the CDR3 is TGCAGTGCTTTTGTTAGCGGGTTGAGGAATGAGCAGTTCTTC.

This clonotype was counted a few times. This chain connects TRBV20-1 to TRBJ1-1; no definite D call. The V and J ends lost 7 bases and 12 bases respectively, with 24 bases between them. The germline V gene encodes CDR1 DFQATT and CDR2 SNEGSKA (reference sequence). The CDR3 totals 13 residues. The CDR3 coding sequence is TGCAGTGGAGAAGAATCCGGACGGCCTGTTACTTTCTTT. The encoded protein is CSGEESGRPVTFF.

The genes are TRBV2 and TRBJ1-3, with 7 bases lining up with TRBD1. After removal of 5 bases from V and 2 bases from J, the junction contained 3 bases not matched to a gene. CDR3 length: 14 residues. Germline assignment: CDR1 SNHLY and CDR2 FYNNEI. The CDR3 coding sequence is TGTGCCAGCAGTTTCGACAGGGCTGGAAACACCATATATTTT. Translating gives CASSFDRAGNTIYF.

This clonotype was seen more than once but under ten times. V is TRBV2 and J is TRBJ2-3, with TRBD2 matching over 10 bases. Germline CDR1 is SNHLY and CDR2 is FYNNEI. With V trimmed by 7 bases and J by 4 bases, 5 bases remained unmatched. The CDR3 sequence is 14 residues long. CDR3 coding DNA: TGTGCCAGCAAAGCGGGGGGGCGTCCAGATACGCAGTATTTT. Protein product: CASKAGGRPDTQYF.

The genes are TRBV12-3 or TRBV12-4 and TRBJ1-4, with D maybe TRBD1 (5 bases). Trimming left V 3 bases short and J 4 bases short, with 9 bases between. The CDR3 consists of 14 residues. The CDR3 coding sequence is TGTGCCAGCAGTTTGGGACGGCGTAATGAAAAACTGTTTTTT. It codes for CASSLGRRNEKLFF.

There are a few counts of this clonotype. V usage is TRBV20-1 and J usage is TRBJ2-1; perhaps TRBD2 as D (6 bases). From germline, CDR1 is DFQATT and CDR2 SNEGSKA (reference sequence). Trimming left V 5 bases short and J 6 bases short, with 14 bases between. This CDR3 spans 13 amino acids. The chain's CDR3 is CSAQGLRFNEQFF. CDR3 nucleotides: TGCAGTGCTCAGGGACTCCGCTTCAATGAGCAGTTCTTC.

This clonotype appeared a few times. The chain couples TRBV12-3 or TRBV12-4 to TRBJ2-2; D possibly corresponds to TRBD2 (5 bases). Trimming took 7 bases from V and 6 from J, leaving 9 bases between them. The CDR3 length is 12 residues. CDR3 DNA: TGTGCCAGCACCCGGACTGCCGGGGAGCTGTTTTTT. The encoded protein is CASTRTAGELFF.

This clonotype occurred once. The chain uses TRBV24-1 and TRBJ2-1; 7 bases agree with TRBD1. Losses at the gene ends were 7 bases for V and 10 bases for J; bases not matched to a gene: 12. Germline CDR1 KGHDR, CDR2 SFDVKD. The CDR3 extends over 14 amino acids. CDR3 in amino acids: CATSPGQPLTEQFF. The CDR3, as DNA: TGTGCCACCAGCCCGGGACAGCCCCTGACGGAGCAGTTCTTC.

There are many counts of this clonotype. The chain links TRBV11-2 to TRBJ2-4; TRBD1 matches 7 bases. The ends lost 0 bases at V and 0 bases at J; junction bases unmatched: 11. The length of the CDR3 is 19 residues. Looked up from germline, CDR1 is SGHAT and CDR2 is FQNNGV. In nucleotides, the CDR3 is TGTGCCAGCAGCTTAGAGGCGACAGGGTCCCTCATAGCCAAAAACATTCAGTACTTC. Translating gives CASSLEATGSLIAKNIQYF.

The chain combines TRBV11-2 with TRBJ1-1, with 9 bases lining up with TRBD1. V shed 4 bases, J shed 3 bases, and the junction held 9 bases outside the gene matches. The CDR3 runs to 16 residues. Germline assignment: CDR1 SGHAT and CDR2 FQNNGV. The CDR3 is CASSSYRGLGDTEAFF. The CDR3 DNA is TGTGCCAGCAGCTCGTACAGGGGGCTTGGGGACACTGAAGCTTTCTTT. Full variable domain (rest looked up from reference TRBV11-2 and TRBJ1-1): EAGVAQSPRYKIIEKRQSVAFWCNPISGHATLYWYQQILGQGPKLLIQFQNNGVVDDSQLPKDRFSAERLKGVDSTLKIQPAKLEDSAVYLCASSSYRGLGDTEAFFGQGTRLTVV.

This clonotype has a handful of counts. The chain uses TRBV7-8 and TRBJ2-2, with TRBD1 as a possible D gene (5 bases). The ends were cut back, 4 bases at V and 3 bases at J, with 9 bases in the middle. This CDR3 region has 14 residues. Germline CDR1 is SGHVS and CDR2 is FQNEAQ. CDR3 in DNA: TGTGCCAGCAGCTCTACAGGACACACCGGGGAGCTGTTTTTT. Translated, it gives CASSSTGHTGELFF.

A few counts support this clonotype. V gene TRBV12-3 or TRBV12-4 combines with J gene TRBJ2-2; 8 nucleotides agree with TRBD2. The junction had 7 bases not matched to a gene; V was cut back by 5 bases and J by 5 bases. The CDR3 totals 15 residues. DNA of the CDR3: TGTGCCAGCAGTCGGGGGGGCGGGAGTACCGGGGAGCTGTTTTTT. Its translation is CASSRGGGSTGELFF.

The chain is built from TRBV29-1 and TRBJ2-2; the match to TRBD1 covers 8 bases. J gave up 3 bases and V 7 bases, and 4 bases lay outside the gene matches. This CDR3 is built from 13 residues. Germline CDR1 is SQVTM and CDR2 is ANQGSEA. The CDR3 region is CSARGRHTGELFF. CDR3 nucleotides: TGCAGCGCCAGGGGGCGACACACCGGGGAGCTGTTTTTT.

The V and J genes are TRBV4-3 and TRBJ2-6; TRBD2 is a possible D gene (6 bases). Trimming took off 0 bases at V and 0 bases at J, with 6 bases between the two ends. The CDR3 spans 16 residues. The germline V gene has CDR1 LGHNA and CDR2 YSLEER. CDR3 DNA: TGCGCCAGCAGCCAAGAGGGGGGCTCTGGGGCCAACGTCCTGACTTTC. Its translation is CASSQEGGSGANVLTF.